What follows describes a single T cell receptor (beta chain). Its matching antigen is unknown. Germline trimming cut 3 bases from V and 2 bases from J; bases unmatched to any gene: 16. This CDR3 comprises 18 residues. The germline V gene has CDR1 GTSNPN and CDR2 SVGIG (reference sequence). This entry is derived from a study of cytomegalovirus exposure and HLA in healthy donors. Study-level results: After further analysis at a later stage, 16,951 TCR beta sequences were associated with HLA alleles at 0.05 false discovery rate.

The PCR ran on 60 Vbeta and 13 Jbeta primers. Sequenced by immunoSEQ multiplex PCR; TCRdb stores in-frame clones only, minus some. The top ten hold 1.7% of the sample, which has 200,000 to 250,000 clones, more than 65% seen once. The gene calls are TRBV30 and TRBJ1-5; 7 bases align to TRBD1. Sequences were obtained from PBMCs. The TCR originated in a man between 50 and 59 years old in good health and CMV-seronegative. The CDR3 DNA reads TGTGCCTGGAGCGAAAGAAACAGGGGCCGGGGTGGCAATCAGCCCCAGCATTTT. It specifies CAWSERNRGRGGNQPQHF. Full variable domain (remainder filled in from reference TRBV30 and TRBJ1-5): SQTIHQWPATLVQPVGSPLSLECTVEGTSNPNLYWYRQAAGRGLQLLFYSVGIGQISSEVPQNLSASRPQDRQFILSSKKLLLSDSGFYLCAWSERNRGRGGNQPQHFGDGTRLSIL.